The 29 T cell receptor beta chains presented below share a single source sample, sequenced in a study of molecular identifiers for immune sequencing clone quantification. TCRdb independently ran MiXCR on the PCR reads; one entry per CDR3 protein. The data show about 640,000 distinct CDR3 sequences, 15% to 20% seen once. Sequencing was done on a sample of naive CD8+ T cells from blood, with Jurkat cell RNA spiked in. The subset was: FACS-sorted CD8+CD4-CCR7+CD45RA+ naive T cells. Receptor source: a human donor in good health. Some libraries in this study had Jurkat cell RNA spiked in.

V gene TRBV5-1 combines with J gene TRBJ2-7; a possible D gene is TRBD2 (6 bases). CDR1 and CDR2 (germline): SGHRS, YFSETQ. Trimming stripped 3 bases from V and 6 bases from J, with 19 bases between. The CDR3 length is 15 residues. Written as DNA, the CDR3 is TGCGCCAGCAGCTCCCCCAGTGGAGGGACCGGCGAGCAGTACTTC. It is translated as CASSSPSGGTGEQYF.

The rearrangement uses TRBV6-5 and TRBJ2-1; D unresolved. Trimming removed 5 bases from V and 8 bases from J, with 16 bases in between. The CDR3 is 14 amino acids. Germline V gene sequence: CDR1 MNHEY, CDR2 SVGAGI. The CDR3: CASSHGPTVDEQFF. The CDR3 DNA reads as TGTGCCAGCAGTCACGGGCCGACCGTCGATGAGCAGTTCTTC.

As regards this clonotype: A much larger clone lies one base from this, so it may be a read error. The CDR3 protein is CSAGVMRGTDTQYF. As DNA, the CDR3 is TGCAGTGCTGGAGTTATGCGTGGCACAGATACGCAGTATTTT. V and J are TRBV20-1 and TRBJ2-3; D gene unclear. Germline loops: CDR1 DFQATT, CDR2 SNEGSKA (reference sequence). V dropped 5 bases and J dropped 1 base, with 13 bases sitting between them. The CDR3 consists of 14 residues.

The sample holds many counts of this clonotype. CDR3: CSVEVPGPYEQYF. The CDR3 DNA is TGCAGCGTTGAAGTTCCAGGGCCCTACGAGCAGTACTTC. The chain recombines TRBV29-1 with TRBJ2-7, with a possible D match to TRBD1 (5 bases). Deletions cut 1 base from V and 2 bases from J, with 9 bases between. The CDR3 runs to 13 residues. Germline-derived CDR1 and CDR2 are SQVTM and ANQGSEA.

A note on this clonotype: A much larger clone is a single base away; this may be a read error. The chain uses TRBV5-3 and TRBJ1-1; tentative D call: TRBD1 (6 bases). TRBV5-3 is an ORF, with its function uncertain. The CDR3 loop spans 12 amino acids. The CDR3 protein is CASTNPRAGESF. Written as DNA, the CDR3 is TGTGCCAGCACCAATCCGCGGGCAGGGGAATCCTTT.

This clonotype was detected many times. This chain joins TRBV21-1 and TRBJ1-1; no DNA check was done on the table's D call, TRBD1. TRBV21-1 is shown as a pseudogene. CDR3 size: 16 residues. The CDR3 coding sequence is TGTGCCAGCAGCAACCTCTGGGGGTTCGGCGGCACTGAAGCTTTCTTT. Translating it yields CASSNLWGFGGTEAFF.

This clonotype came up many times. The J gene is TRBJ2-1, the V gene TRBV4-1; 8 bases fit TRBD1. V lost 0 bases, J lost 4 bases, and 8 bases stayed unmatched. The germline V gene has CDR1 MGHRA and CDR2 YSYEKL. This CDR3 contains 17 residues. The CDR3 sequence is CASSQEPGGAGYNEQFF. Here the CDR3 DNA reads TGCGCCAGCAGCCAAGAGCCAGGGGGCGCCGGGTACAATGAGCAGTTCTTC.

This clonotype occurred a few times. A much bigger clone sits one base away, suggesting this may be a read error. This chain connects TRBV6-6 to TRBJ1-1; tentatively, D is TRBD1 (5 bases). Per the germline V gene, CDR1 is MNHNY and CDR2 is SVGAGI (reference sequence). Trimming shortened V by 4 bases and J by 0 bases, and 9 bases separated the two germline ends. This CDR3 spans 14 amino acids. The CDR3 reads CASSCTGLNTEAFF. Written as DNA, the CDR3 is TGTGCCAGCAGTTGCACAGGCTTGAACACTGAAGCTTTCTTT.

This clonotype was detected a few times. The J gene is TRBJ2-3, the V gene TRBV9; no definite D call. Germline CDR1 SGDLS, CDR2 YYNGEE. Trimming pared 0 bases from V and 1 base from J, leaving 12 bases between. This CDR3 comprises 16 residues. The CDR3 loop is CASSVGEARGTDTQYF. In DNA, the CDR3 is TGTGCCAGCAGCGTAGGTGAGGCTAGAGGCACAGATACGCAGTATTTT.

Note on this clonotype: A read error may be the cause here, since a much bigger clone is one base away. CDR3 nucleotides: TGTGCCAGCAGTGAAACCCCCCTAACAAGGCTCATGTACGAGCAGTACTTC. It encodes CASSETPLTRLMYEQYF. The chain has TRBV25-1 and TRBJ2-7; D remains unclear. This CDR3 spans 17 amino acids. CDR1 MGHDK and CDR2 SYGVNS come from the germline V gene. Trimming removed 2 bases at V and 4 bases at J, with 21 bases between.

There are many counts of this clonotype. The V and J genes are TRBV5-6 and TRBJ1-1; D not certain. Looked up from germline, CDR1 is SGHDT and CDR2 is YYEEEE. The CDR3 extends over 13 amino acids. Trimming stripped 1 base from V and 6 bases from J, with 10 bases between. CDR3 DNA sequence: TGTGCCAGCAGCTTGTCCGGGAATGCTGAAGCTTTCTTT. It yields the protein CASSLSGNAEAFF.

For this clonotype: A much larger clone lies one base from this, so it may be a read error. The chain couples TRBV6-1 to TRBJ1-6; D uncertain. V was pared by 1 base and J by 10 bases, with 11 bases between. From germline, CDR1 is MNHNS and CDR2 SASEGT. The CDR3 sequence is 14 residues long. CDR3 nucleotide sequence: TGTGCCAGCAGTGAAGTTGGGTCAGTCTCACCCCTCCACTTT. Translation: CASSEVGSVSPLHF.

This clonotype was recorded many times. The chain is built from TRBV7-9 and TRBJ2-5; the match to TRBD1 covers 7 bases. V lost 5 bases to trimming and J lost 5 bases; unmatched junction nucleotides: 11. The CDR3 runs 15 residues. From germline, CDR1 is SEHNR and CDR2 FQNEAQ (reference sequence). The DNA of the CDR3 is TGTGCCAGCAGCGGACCGACAGGGATTGGGGAGACCCAGTACTTC. Protein: CASSGPTGIGETQYF.

This clonotype was observed many times. V usage is TRBV29-1 and J usage is TRBJ2-5; D is perhaps TRBD1 or TRBD2 (5 bases each). With 6 bases removed from V and 10 bases from J, the gap between germline ends came to 18 bases. The germline CDR1 and CDR2 sequences are SQVTM and ANQGSEA. The CDR3 runs to 12 residues. CDR3 sequence reads: CSVRAGMRGQYF. DNA of the CDR3: TGCAGCGTAAGGGCCGGGATGAGGGGCCAGTACTTC.

This clonotype was counted between two and nine times. The V and J genes are TRBV27 and TRBJ2-1, with 10 bases aligning to TRBD2. The V and J ends lost 4 bases and 6 bases, in that order; junction bases with no gene match: 0. Germline values: CDR1 MNHEY, CDR2 SMNVEV (reference sequence). The CDR3 runs 13 residues. CDR3 amino acids: CASSSSGSNEQFF. The CDR3, as DNA: TGTGCCAGCAGTTCTAGCGGGAGCAATGAGCAGTTCTTC.

This clonotype was counted ten times or more. The DNA for the CDR3 is TGTGCCTGGGGACCGCCTGGCTACGAGCAGTACTTC. Protein product: CAWGPPGYEQYF. The V gene is TRBV30, the J gene TRBJ2-7; D unclear. Trimming took 5 bases from V and 3 from J, leaving 11 bases between them. The CDR3 runs 12 residues. Germline V gives CDR1 GTSNPN, CDR2 SVGIG (reference sequence).

Points on this clonotype: A much larger clone differs from this one at a single base, so this may be a read error. The chain links TRBV19 to TRBJ2-5; 7 bases are shared with TRBD1. CDR1 LNHDA and CDR2 SQIVND come from the germline V gene (reference sequence). The CDR3 is 14 residues long. The chain's CDR3 is CASSQTGARETQHF. The CDR3 DNA reads TGTGCCAGTAGTCAAACAGGGGCCCGAGAGACCCAGCACTTC.

The J gene is TRBJ2-5, the V gene TRBV12-5; D unresolved. Germline V gene lookup returns CDR1 LGHNT and CDR2 FRNRAP. V was trimmed by 4 bases and J by 5 bases, leaving 14 bases between them. This CDR3 comprises 14 residues. The CDR3 protein is CASGSGGNGETQYF. CDR3 nucleotide sequence: TGTGCTAGTGGTTCGGGTGGCAACGGTGAGACCCAGTACTTC.

About this clonotype: Given the absence of the conserved phenylalanine or tryptophan at the CDR3 end, a read error is likely. Because the CDR3's place on the DNA is in doubt, the DNA is left out and the CDR3 is given as listed by TCRdb. The chain couples TRBV2 to TRBJ2-5; whether TRBD1, the table's D call, matches the DNA was not checked. The CDR3 region is 14 residues in length, termini included. The germline gives CDR1 SNHLY, CDR2 FYNNEI. This CDR3 is CASSEAGGLKTQYL.

This clonotype showed up many times. The J gene is TRBJ2-5, the V gene TRBV13, with 9 nucleotides matching TRBD1. V lost 5 bases, J lost 7 bases, and 11 bases stayed unmatched. Germline values: CDR1 PRHDT, CDR2 FYEKMQ (reference sequence). This CDR3 has 15 amino acids. The chain's CDR3 is CASSAREDRGATQYF. CDR3 coding DNA: TGTGCCAGCAGCGCCCGCGAGGACAGGGGTGCGACCCAGTACTTC.

This clonotype was counted many times. V usage is TRBV7-9 and J usage is TRBJ2-7; 8 positions agree with TRBD1. The CDR3 has 15 amino acids. Germline V gene lookup returns CDR1 SEHNR and CDR2 FQNEAQ (reference sequence). The ends lost 5 bases at V and 1 base at J; junction bases unmatched: 7. CDR3 DNA sequence: TGTGCCAGCAGCACGACAGGGGTACAATCCTACGAGCAGTACTTC. Protein product: CASSTTGVQSYEQYF.

Of note for this clonotype: It may be a read error: a sequence one base away is much more abundant. The J gene is TRBJ2-5, the V gene TRBV14, with D perhaps matching TRBD2 (6 bases). The V gene's germline CDR1 is SGHDN and CDR2 FVKESK. This CDR3 is 15 amino acids long. As DNA, the CDR3 is TGTGCCAGCAGCCCTCTTCTTACGGGGGAAGAGACCCAGTGCTTC. It codes for CASSPLLTGEETQCF.

As concerns this clonotype: A much larger clone differs by one base, so this may be a read error. This chain links TRBV20-1 with TRBJ2-5; a weak D match, TRBD1 (5 bases). V lost 6 bases to trimming and J lost 8 bases, with 16 bases between them. Germline V gene data show CDR1 as DFQATT and CDR2 as SNEGSKA (reference sequence). This CDR3 region has 12 residues. This CDR3 reads CSASDSPGTQYF. The CDR3 DNA is TGCAGTGCAAGCGACAGCCCGGGTACCCAGTACTTC.

As to this clonotype: A much larger clone sits a single nucleotide away, making a read error possible. This rearrangement joins TRBV5-4 to TRBJ2-7; D might be TRBD1 or TRBD2, each matching 7 bases. The CDR3 consists of 15 residues. CDR1 SGHNT and CDR2 YYREEE come from the germline V gene (reference sequence). This CDR3 reads CAGSQGVGRADEQYF. The CDR3 DNA follows: TGTGCCGGCAGCCAGGGGGTTGGGAGGGCAGACGAGCAGTACTTC. The entire variable domain, with the rest obtained from reference TRBV5-4 and TRBJ2-7, is as follows: ETGVTQSPTHLIKTRGQQVTLRCSSQSGHNTVSWYQQALGQGPQFIFQYYREEENGRGNFPPRFSGLQFPNYSSELNVNALELDDSALYLCAGSQGVGRADEQYFGPGTRLTVT.

This clonotype was seen only a few times. V gene TRBV28 combines with J gene TRBJ2-7, with a possible D match to TRBD1 (7 bases). The CDR3 runs 14 residues. The V gene's germline CDR1 is MDHEN and CDR2 SYDVKM. Between the trimmed V and J ends, which lost 3 bases and 5 bases, there was a span of 14 bases. CDR3 in amino acids: CASSFRQGLDEQYF. The CDR3 bases are TGTGCCAGCAGTTTTAGACAGGGACTTGACGAGCAGTACTTC.

The V call is TRBV27, the J call TRBJ1-1; TRBD1 aligns across 8 bases. In germline, CDR1 is MNHEY, CDR2 SMNVEV (reference sequence). Trimming removed 5 bases from V and 0 bases from J; junction bases left unmatched: 5. This CDR3 is 15 amino acids long. Here the CDR3 reads CASSPTTGVNTEAFF. DNA for the CDR3: TGTGCCAGCAGTCCCACGACAGGGGTGAACACTGAAGCTTTCTTT.

The V call is TRBV11-2, the J call TRBJ2-1; 12 nucleotides align to TRBD2. The CDR3 sequence is 14 residues long. CDR1 is SGHAT, CDR2 FQNNGV, per germline. J lost 7 bases, V lost 7 bases, and 5 bases had no gene match. Written as DNA, the CDR3 is TGTGCCAGCACACCAGGACTAGCGGGGAATGAGCAGTTCTTC. It is translated as CASTPGLAGNEQFF. Combining the CDR3 with reference TRBV11-2 and TRBJ2-1 gives the whole variable domain EAGVAQSPRYKIIEKRQSVAFWCNPISGHATLYWYQQILGQGPKLLIQFQNNGVVDDSQLPKDRFSAERLKGVDSTLKIQPAKLEDSAVYLCASTPGLAGNEQFFGPGTRLTVL.

Regarding this clonotype: The junction departs from the called germline gene at one end, perhaps through a read error. The chain has TRBV30 and TRBJ2-5, with 10 bases matching TRBD2. From germline, CDR1 is GTSNPN and CDR2 SVGIG (reference sequence). This CDR3 has 14 residues. CDR3 DNA: TGTGCCTGGAGTAGTGGGACTAGCGAAGAGACCCGGTACTTC. Residues: CAWSSGTSEETRYF.

This clonotype came up many times. V usage is TRBV27 and J usage is TRBJ1-1, with TRBD1 matching 8 bases. V gave up 2 bases and J gave up 1 base; unmatched junction bases: 6. The CDR3 is 16 amino acids. Germline V gene lookup returns CDR1 MNHEY and CDR2 SMNVEV (reference sequence). The CDR3 sequence is CASSLHGQGPNTEAFF. The DNA for the CDR3 is TGTGCCAGCAGTTTACACGGACAGGGACCGAACACTGAAGCTTTCTTT.